This T cell receptor (beta chain) comes out of a study of cytomegalovirus exposure and HLA in healthy donors (dated by TCRdb to 2017 to 2019). About the investigation overall: According to an earlier analysis of several hundred of the donors, about 170 million T cells yielded over 100 million unique TCR beta sequences and about 300 Gb of sequence data. Of the 350 to 450 genotyped donors, about 80% fell in the genetic ancestry cluster associated with self-reported Caucasian donors. The study combined high-throughput TCR immunosequencing, statistical association of individual TCRs with disease status, and machine learning to predict cytomegalovirus infection status. An early release covering some 640 HLA-typed donors comprised 300 to 350 gigabases of sequencing data and roughly 85 million unique TCR sequences. Besides the first cohort of around 670 subjects, a separate validation cohort made up of 120 different subjects was used. All discovery cohort repertoires had been generated using a single sequencing platform. A later analysis re-analyzed previously published TCR beta repertoires from 666 donors and added high-resolution HLA genotyping to study TCR occurrence patterns. The study was designed to test whether signatures of past pathogen exposure could be identified by cataloging public T cell receptors. The study profiled the T cell repertoires of about 640 subjects by immunosequencing and related them to cytomegalovirus serostatus. Among some 410 genotyped donors of the cohort, an average of approximately 200,000 unique TCR beta nucleotide sequences was sequenced per donor, of which approximately 18% were non-productive. Roughly 5 DR-DQ haplotypes were handled as single units for association and clustering, since linkage in the cohort was strong. Alongside the repertoire data, information on donor age, sex, ethnicity and CMV serostatus was compiled. Typing coverage differed by locus: A, B, C, DRB1 and DQB1 were typed in roughly 620-630 donors, DQA1 in 500 to 550, DPA1 in some 570, and DPB1 in 450 to 490. An earlier analysis of approximately 630 of the donors applied high-throughput TCR beta sequencing to assess whether each TCR beta V gene segment acted as functional or pseudogenic. Rather than using new phenotypic data, the later analysis identified candidate immune exposures from TCR beta sequences and from how often those sequences occurred across donors. A later genetic analysis took genome-wide SNP genotypes for about 55% of the 666 donors and used that subset as a discovery cohort. HLA typing included class I and class II loci at four-digit resolution. Broader findings and caveats from the paper: A cluster of highly shared sequence variants was judged likely to represent a technical artifact of the sequencing pipeline. A later analysis associated about 18,000 TCR beta sequences with specific HLA alleles at a false discovery rate of 0.05. In a later analysis, HLA-associated TCR beta chains showed more clonal expansion and lower generation probabilities than non-associated chains that were equally common. The presence/absence analyses assumed that sequencing depth was roughly uniform across donors, and that assumption may not be true. Several of the top co-occurrence clusters appeared to be linked to parvovirus B19, influenza, CMV and Epstein-Barr virus, according to a later analysis. A total of 150 to 200 TCR beta chains were listed by the study as associated with cytomegalovirus. A later analysis found that TCR association rates varied across HLA loci, with DRB1 alleles showing the most associated TCRs and HLA-C alleles the fewest. Linkage disequilibrium might explain the correlated functional status among segregating V segments, but an unknown experimental factor could not be ruled out. Because some donors lacked HLA typing at each locus, the association tests relied only on the typed subset. A further reported finding was that TCR beta sequences accurately predicted the HLA-A and HLA-B alleles for most subjects in the first cohort. Some IMGT-functional V segments, including TRBV6-2 and TRBV6-3, could not be told apart with the 87-base-pair reads, so those segments were excluded. Immune exposure information for the cohort was limited to CMV serostatus. In a later analysis, most CMV-associated TCR beta chains were found to appear HLA-restricted, with HLA associations seemingly driven largely by CMV exposure. The earlier analysis of nearly 600 of the donors excluded approximately 17 rarely observed V segments, including chromosome 9 orphons, because counts were too low. While some public TCRs were present in many individuals, most TCR sequences turned up only very rarely across donors. This cohort had only TCR beta chains sequenced, and the lack of alpha or paired-chain data limited which features could be detected. The classifier was reported to diagnose cytomegalovirus status with high specificity and sensitivity in both the original cohort and the validation cohort. In an earlier analysis of under 600 of the donors, most TCR beta V segments were observed in productive rearrangements about 87% or about 30% of the time, broadly matching IMGT annotations. In vitro tests confirmed that three of the cytomegalovirus-associated TCR beta chains recognize cytomegalovirus antigens. Strong co-occurrence of HLA alleles, especially DR and DQ, made assigning TCR associations to individual alleles difficult. A later genetic analysis associated a missense DCLRE1C variant with V-gene and J-gene trimming of TCR beta chains, and an independent cohort replicated the association. A later genetic analysis reported fewer N-insertions in productive TCRs among donors in an Asian-associated ancestry cluster than the roughly 650-donor mean. The authors suggested that the approach could potentially be generalized to other disease states and immunological phenotypes.

The CDR3 contains 18 residues, cysteine and phenylalanine counted. Just the 54-base CDR3 DNA is kept, in frame starting at base 1. The germline V end is reduced by 0 bases and the J end by 4 bases; junction bases left unmatched: 14. Sequences LGHNA (CDR1) and YNFKEQ (CDR2) are obtained from the germline V gene. Turning to this clone: Its antigen remains undetermined. Per-nucleotide qualities are absent, and no much larger clonotype sits a single base away.

Receptor libraries were prepared by the immunoSEQ multiplex PCR assay. For the multiplex PCR, a mixture combining 60 forward primers for TCR Vbeta segments and 13 reverse primers for TCR Jbeta segments was used. The CDR3 region of rearranged TCR beta genes was amplified from genomic DNA with a multiplex PCR assay. The amplified TCR beta libraries were sequenced on the Illumina HiSeq System as 87-base-pair reads. From the authors' description of their analysis: A later analysis counted tens of millions of unique TCR beta chains across the approximately 700 repertoires, and 9.5 million to 11 million of these chains were shared by at least two donors. Raw reads were error-corrected and collapsed into unique sequences by a nearest-neighbor algorithm in which closely related sequences were merged to remove PCR and sequencing errors. CDR3 sequences were aligned to IMGT reference sequences to assign V, D and J gene segments. For a sequence to be retained, a match of at least six nucleotides to both a V gene segment and a J gene segment was required. A rearrangement was called productive if the CDR3 had no stop codons and remained in frame with V and J, and every other rearrangement was called non-productive. CDR3 was defined by IMGT convention, running from the second conserved V-encoded cysteine to the conserved J-encoded phenylalanine. The earlier analysis of more than 450 of the donors excluded sequences that lacked an unambiguous match to a single V gene segment. In an earlier analysis of almost 600 of the donors, a V segment was called functional when productive rearrangements were above 56.7%, and segregating when the standard deviation between donors exceeded 5%. To diagnose cytomegalovirus status from the catalog of TCR beta chain sequences, a statistical classification framework was built. A later analysis assigned V and J genes by comparing TCR nucleotide sequences with IMGT/GENE-DB human TR gene sequences. The TCRdist pipeline was used in a later analysis to assign CDR3 sequences and most-parsimonious VDJ recombination scenarios. A later analysis defined each TCR beta chain by its CDR3 amino acid sequence plus V-gene family, and excluded reads lacking a unique V-gene family. A later analysis removed 592 highly shared, low-generation-probability nucleotide sequences to deal with suspected cross-contamination and a sequencing artifact. In a later analysis, a clonal expansion index was calculated for each public chain from normalized within-repertoire ranks of inferred template counts. A later analysis computed generation probabilities with a VDJ recombination model fitted to out-of-frame rearrangements, and checked the results against IGoR. Hypergeometric tests were used in a later analysis to score TCR-TCR, TCR-HLA and TCR-CMV co-occurrence, with a repertoire-size bias correction applied to the TCR pairs. False discovery rates were estimated in a later analysis by permuting HLA or CMV assignments 20 times. A later analysis grouped co-occurring TCRs with DBSCAN, adding TCRdist sequence similarity when clustering within HLA-allele-positive subsets. Co-occurrence clustering excluded repertoires with fewer than 30,000 or more than 120,000 public chains, plus five with anomalous nucleotide sharing. Here the immuneACCESS table is served through TCRdb, limited to in-frame sequences with V and J called. Missing clones are a known gap in these copies; in checked studies unresolved V genes cover under half, and the rest lacks a known reason. The DNA gave D and trimming, while V, J and clone size come from that table. The sample data list about 200,000 clones, and approximately 70% of these were observed just once. Approximately 2% of the sample rests with the top ten.

The cohort comprised more than 550 healthy bone marrow donors. At the time of sampling, every cohort member was nominally healthy, though immune exposures that went unrecorded were likely present. The donor was CMV seronegative and was included in the group of 352 seronegative cohort members. Every donor gave a peripheral blood sample, and the peripheral blood mononuclear cells from that sample were used for TCR beta sequencing. The Qiagen DNeasy Blood Extraction Kit was used to extract genomic DNA from the blood cell samples. The chain is encoded by TRBV4-2 joined to TRBJ1-2; 7 of the junction bases match TRBD1. What was sequenced was PBMCs. This TCR was recovered from a woman aged 25-40 years in good health and CMV-seronegative. The DNA sequence is as follows: TGTGCCAGCAGCCAAGATGCATTGGGACAGCCCTCTTTCTATGGCTACACCTTC. It specifies CASSQDALGQPSFYGYTF.